One and the same sample provided the 27 T cell receptor beta chains below, sequenced in a study of shared clonotypes between healthy human individuals. This table comes from immunoSEQ multiplex PCR, and its TCRdb copy is limited to in-frame clones, with some not included. The sample consists of about 1 million clones, 78% of them appearing once. Specimen: memory CD4+ T cells from PBMCs. Subset noted: CD45RA-negative fraction. These TCRs come from a man aged 18 to 30 in good health. Some clones in this sample may be carry-over from other donors' samples.

This clone was picked up a small number of times. The V and J genes are TRBV4-2 and TRBJ2-1; maybe TRBD2 (6 bases). V lost 4 bases to trimming and J lost 9 bases, with 22 bases between them. CDR1 and CDR2 (germline): LGHNA, YNFKEQ. The CDR3 has 16 residues. The CDR3 nucleotides read TGTGCCAGCAGCCCTCTCAGTGGGCGGGGTAGTGCTGAGCAGTTCTTC. Translation gives CASSPLSGRGSAEQFF.

This chain joins TRBV6-5 and TRBJ2-4; a possible D gene is TRBD2 (5 bases). Germline V CDR1 and CDR2: MNHEY, SVGAGI. V lost 6 bases to trimming and J lost 7 bases, with 19 bases between them. This CDR3 has 15 amino acids. CDR3 protein: CASSPGASGMNIQYF. The CDR3 DNA sequence: TGTGCCAGCAGCCCTGGAGCGTCCGGGATGAACATTCAGTACTTC.

The chain recombines TRBV7-6 with TRBJ1-2; D is uncertain. Germline V CDR1 and CDR2: SGHVS, FNYEAQ. V lost 2 bases to trimming and J lost 8 bases, with 12 bases between them. The CDR3 is 13 amino acids. CDR3 nucleotide sequence: TGTGCCAGCAGCTTACAAGCGGGAAACGGCTACACCTTC. Amino acids: CASSLQAGNGYTF.

Many counts were recorded for this clone. This rearrangement joins TRBV9 to TRBJ1-2, with a possible D match to TRBD1 (5 bases). The V and J ends lost 0 bases and 7 bases respectively, with 13 bases between them. The length of the CDR3 is 14 residues. The V gene's germline CDR1 is SGDLS and CDR2 YYNGEE. The CDR3 loop is CASSVGSGSGGYTF. CDR3 DNA sequence: TGTGCCAGCAGCGTAGGGTCAGGGTCCGGTGGCTACACCTTC.

The chain uses TRBV5-1 and TRBJ1-3; the match to TRBD1 covers 7 bases. The CDR3 consists of 16 residues. The ends lost 4 bases at V and 0 bases at J; junction bases unmatched: 7. Germline lookup yields CDR1 SGHRS and CDR2 YFSETQ. Here the CDR3 reads CASSPGQAYSGNTIYF. CDR3 coding DNA: TGCGCCAGCAGCCCAGGACAGGCCTACTCTGGAAACACCATATATTTT.

This clone showed up just once. The rearrangement links TRBV2 to TRBJ1-5; possibly TRBD1 for D (5 bases). From germline, CDR1 is SNHLY and CDR2 FYNNEI. Between the trimmed V and J ends, which lost 4 bases and 3 bases, there was a span of 13 bases. The CDR3 loop spans 15 amino acids. The CDR3 here is CASSGERGYNQPQHF. In DNA, the CDR3 is TGTGCCAGCAGTGGGGAAAGGGGCTACAATCAGCCCCAGCATTTT.

This clone was counted between two and nine times. The chain links TRBV7-2 to TRBJ2-1; TRBD1 might be the D (5 bases). The CDR3 consists of 17 residues. The V gene's germline CDR1 is SGHTA and CDR2 FQGNSA. V dropped 1 base and J dropped 8 bases, with 21 bases sitting between them. Here the CDR3 DNA reads TGTGCCAGCAGCTTAGGACTCGCAGGGCCCGGGTGGGATGAGCAGTTCTTC. Protein product: CASSLGLAGPGWDEQFF.

The sample holds a few counts of this clone. The gene calls are TRBV6-5 and TRBJ1-2; 8 bases align to TRBD1. This CDR3 has 16 residues. Trimming at V came to 2 bases and at J to 7 bases, leaving 12 bases not matched to a gene. Germline CDR1 reads MNHEY; CDR2 reads SVGAGI. The CDR3 region has the DNA TGTGCCAGCAGTTACCTAGCTGGGACAGGACCTCGTGGCTACACCTTC. It translates to CASSYLAGTGPRGYTF.

The chain joins TRBV28 to TRBJ2-7, with D possibly being TRBD2 (6 bases). Germline assignment: CDR1 MDHEN and CDR2 SYDVKM. V lost 2 bases to trimming and J lost 5 bases, with 13 bases between them. This CDR3 has 14 residues. For the CDR3, the DNA is TGTGCCAGCAGTTTAAACCCCGCGGGGAACGAGCAGTACTTC. Its translation: CASSLNPAGNEQYF.

The chain recombines TRBV2 with TRBJ1-2; 7 bases match TRBD1. Germline trimming cut 11 bases from V and 5 bases from J; bases unmatched to any gene: 8. The CDR3 covers 12 residues. The germline V gene encodes CDR1 SNHLY and CDR2 FYNNEI. The chain's CDR3 is CAYRQGAYGYTF. The CDR3 DNA reads as TGTGCCTACAGACAGGGAGCATATGGCTACACCTTC.

J is TRBJ1-3 and V is TRBV7-8; 8 bases map to TRBD1. V lost 5 bases, J lost 3 bases, and 3 bases stayed unmatched. Per germline, CDR1 SGHVS and CDR2 FQNEAQ. CDR3 length: 14 residues. CDR3 sequence (DNA): TGTGCCAGCAGCCGCGACAGGGGTGGAAACACCATATATTTT. Translated: CASSRDRGGNTIYF.

V and J are TRBV7-3 and TRBJ2-1, with 10 nucleotides matching TRBD2. The V gene end was trimmed by 0 bases and the J gene end by 5 bases; junction bases not matched to a gene: 10. CDR1 is SGHTA, CDR2 FQGTGA, per germline. This CDR3 contains 18 residues. In DNA, the CDR3 is TGTGCCAGCAGCTTAACGGGGACCCGGACTAGCGGCGACAATGAGCAGTTCTTC. It specifies CASSLTGTRTSGDNEQFF.

The chain employs TRBV7-9 and TRBJ2-3; TRBD1 matches 8 bases. Trimming at V came to 5 bases and at J to 4 bases, leaving 8 bases not matched to a gene. Germline CDR1 and CDR2: SEHNR and FQNEAQ (reference sequence). The CDR3 contains 15 residues. CDR3 sequence: CASSRTGNGADTQYF. Here the CDR3 DNA reads TGTGCCAGCAGCAGGACAGGGAATGGTGCAGATACGCAGTATTTT.

This chain uses TRBV29-1 with TRBJ2-5; D is perhaps TRBD1 or TRBD2 (5 bases each). The CDR3 has 12 amino acids. V dropped 7 bases and J dropped 4 bases, with 13 bases sitting between them. Germline lookup yields CDR1 SQVTM and CDR2 ANQGSEA. CDR3: CSAERGPETQYF. In DNA, the CDR3 is TGCAGCGCAGAGAGGGGCCCAGAGACCCAGTACTTC.

Written as DNA, the CDR3 is TGTGCCAGCAGCGGACGGCTCTCCCGGGATGAAAAACTGTTTTTT. Its protein is CASSGRLSRDEKLFF. The rearrangement uses TRBV7-2 and TRBJ1-4; D is uncertain. In germline, CDR1 is SGHTA, CDR2 FQGNSA. The CDR3 extends over 15 amino acids. The ends were cut back, 5 bases at V and 6 bases at J, with 16 bases in the middle.

This clone was found once. The chain uses TRBV5-1 and TRBJ2-2, with no clear D. The V end lost 4 bases, the J end lost 7 bases, and 8 bases lay between the germline ends. This CDR3 is built from 12 residues. Germline CDR1 reads SGHRS; CDR2 reads YFSETQ. The CDR3 DNA reads as TGCGCCAGCAGCGATTATTACGGGGAGCTGTTTTTT. Translating it yields CASSDYYGELFF.

V and J are TRBV27 and TRBJ1-2; D may be TRBD1 (5 bases). V shed 4 bases and J shed 6 bases, with 24 bases lying between them. The CDR3 runs to 17 residues. In germline, CDR1 is MNHEY, CDR2 SMNVEV (reference sequence). The chain's CDR3 is CASSSAGSAGTAHGYTF. The CDR3 coding sequence is TGTGCCAGCAGTTCGGCCGGATCGGCAGGGACGGCCCATGGCTACACCTTC.

The rearrangement uses TRBV7-2 and TRBJ2-5, with D possibly being TRBD1 (5 bases). V was trimmed by 11 bases and J by 2 bases, leaving 18 bases between them. Germline CDR1 is SGHTA and CDR2 is FQGNSA. The CDR3 runs to 14 residues. This CDR3 is CASARVPLQETQYF. DNA of the CDR3: TGTGCCTCGGCCAGGGTTCCCCTACAAGAGACCCAGTACTTC.

This clone has a single count. This chain links TRBV5-1 with TRBJ2-2; D gene uncertain. V dropped 2 bases and J dropped 2 bases, with 13 bases sitting between them. Germline lookup yields CDR1 SGHRS and CDR2 YFSETQ. The CDR3 is 16 amino acids. CDR3 nucleotides: TGCGCCAGCAGCTTACCCTCTGGAATTAACACCGGGGAGCTGTTTTTT. This gives the protein CASSLPSGINTGELFF.

This rearrangement joins TRBV7-6 to TRBJ1-1; TRBD1 is a possible D gene (6 bases). There are 15 residues in the CDR3. V gave up 4 bases and J gave up 4 bases, with 16 bases separating them. Germline loops: CDR1 SGHVS, CDR2 FNYEAQ. The CDR3 is CASSYGQSGVTEAFF. In DNA, the CDR3 is TGTGCCAGCAGCTACGGACAGTCGGGGGTCACTGAAGCTTTCTTT.

The chain recombines TRBV7-3 with TRBJ2-1; TRBD2 matches 15 bases. The V gene's germline CDR1 is SGHTA and CDR2 FQGTGA. The V segment lost 2 bases and the J segment 4 bases; nucleotides outside the gene matches: 3. The CDR3 covers 17 residues. The CDR3 spells CASSLGLAGGKYNEQFF. In DNA, the CDR3 is TGTGCCAGCAGCTTAGGACTAGCGGGAGGGAAATACAATGAGCAGTTCTTC.

CDR3 sequence: CASSIQGRVYEQYF. In nucleotides, the CDR3 is TGTGCCAGTAGTATCCAGGGGCGAGTCTACGAGCAGTACTTC. V and J are TRBV19 and TRBJ2-7; possible D gene TRBD1, 6 bases. The CDR3 runs 14 residues. Looked up from germline, CDR1 is LNHDA and CDR2 is SQIVND (reference sequence). The V end lost 3 bases, the J end lost 3 bases, and 12 bases lay between the germline ends.

The J gene is TRBJ1-1, the V gene TRBV6-1; 7 nucleotides match TRBD1. The germline V gene encodes CDR1 MNHNS and CDR2 SASEGT. V lost 7 bases and J lost 5; bases outside the gene matches: 7. The CDR3 has 13 amino acids. As DNA, the CDR3 is TGTGCCAGCACCGAGCAGGGGGGAACTGAAGCTTTCTTT. Amino acids: CASTEQGGTEAFF.

The rearrangement joins TRBV7-9 to TRBJ2-2, with D perhaps matching TRBD1 or TRBD2 (5 bases each). The germline V gene has CDR1 SEHNR and CDR2 FQNEAQ (reference sequence). V shed 0 bases and J shed 6 bases, with 8 bases lying between them. The CDR3 loop spans 14 amino acids. As DNA, the CDR3 is TGTGCCAGCAGCTTAGCGGGGGTCCCCGGGGAGCTGTTTTTT. Its protein product is CASSLAGVPGELFF. The full variable domain, completed using reference TRBV7-9 and TRBJ2-2, is DTGVSQNPRHKITKRGQNVTFRCDPISEHNRLYWYRQTLGQGPEFLTYFQNEAQLEKSRLLSDRFSAERPKGSFSTLEIQRTEQGDSAMYLCASSLAGVPGELFFGEGSRLTVL.

This chain links TRBV11-2 with TRBJ2-1; the D is unclear. Germline CDR1 and CDR2: SGHAT and FQNNGV. CDR3 length equals 15 residues. V dropped 5 bases and J dropped 7 bases, with 18 bases sitting between them. CDR3 in amino acids: CASSQGLTLGNEQFF. The CDR3 DNA follows: TGTGCCAGCAGCCAAGGCCTCACCCTAGGGAATGAGCAGTTCTTC.

This clone was picked up one time. The CDR3 coding sequence is TGCGCCAGCGGAGGGACTAGCGGGAGCCAAGAGACCCAGTACTTC. This translates into CASGGTSGSQETQYF. V usage is TRBV5-1 and J usage is TRBJ2-5; 14 nucleotides line up with TRBD2. Germline CDR1 SGHRS, CDR2 YFSETQ. The length of the CDR3 is 15 residues. The V and J ends lost 7 bases and 1 base, in that order; junction bases with no gene match: 3. Complete variable domain (other parts from reference TRBV5-1 and TRBJ2-5): KAGVTQTPRYLIKTRGQQVTLSCSPISGHRSVSWYQQTPGQGLQFLFEYFSETQRNKGNFPGRFSGRQFSNSRSEMNVSTLELGDSALYLCASGGTSGSQETQYFGPGTRLLVL.

This chain uses TRBV19 with TRBJ2-3; 11 positions match TRBD1. The V gene end was trimmed by 4 bases and the J gene end by 3 bases; junction bases not matched to a gene: 3. CDR3 size: 15 residues. CDR1 and CDR2 from the germline V gene are LNHDA and SQIVND (reference sequence). The CDR3 is CASSNGQGATDTQYF. The CDR3 nucleotides read TGTGCCAGTAGTAACGGACAGGGGGCAACAGATACGCAGTATTTT.